Listed here are 20 T cell receptor beta chains from one sample, sequenced in a study of T-cell memory formation after mild COVID-19. TCRdb processed the 5' RACE reads anew with MiXCR; each CDR3 protein has one entry. The sample records under 300,000 distinct CDR3 sequences, roughly 16% being singletons. Material for sequencing was PBMCs or a T cell subset sorted from them (not recorded which). These receptors originate from a man aged 18 to 30 who had mild COVID-19 (a few samples of this study predate the infection). Cell type and time point are not known.

V is TRBV4-3 and J is TRBJ1-4; D is unclear. CDR1 is LGHNA, CDR2 YSLEER, per germline. CDR3 size: 15 residues. Trimming took 0 bases from V and 3 from J, leaving 8 bases between them. In DNA, the CDR3 is TGCGCCAGCAGCCAAGATGGGGTTGCTAATGAAAAACTGTTTTTT. Translating it yields CASSQDGVANEKLFF.

This clonotype showed up just a few times. The chain is built from TRBV7-8 and TRBJ2-3; tentative D call: TRBD2 (6 bases). V was cut by 2 bases and J by 2 bases, with 14 bases left in between. The CDR3 has 16 residues. The germline gives CDR1 SGHVS, CDR2 FQNEAQ. The CDR3 reads CASSLPRDFSTDTQYF. The CDR3 DNA reads as TGTGCCAGCAGCTTACCCCGGGACTTCTCCACAGATACGCAGTATTTT. Looking up the rest from reference TRBV7-8 and TRBJ2-3 gives the full variable domain: GAGVSQSPRYKVAKRGQDVALRCDPISGHVSLFWYQQALGQGPEFLTYFQNEAQLDKSGLPSDRFFAERPEGSVSTLKIQRTQQEDSAVYLCASSLPRDFSTDTQYFGPGTRLTVL.

V usage is TRBV18 and J usage is TRBJ2-7, with D maybe TRBD1 (6 bases). CDR1 and CDR2 from the germline V gene are KGHSH and LQKENI. Trimming took off 1 base at V and 5 bases at J, with 9 bases between the two ends. This CDR3 has 13 amino acids. CDR3 sequence (DNA): TGTGCCAGCTCACCACAGGGGGTCCACGAGCAGTACGTC. Protein: CASSPQGVHEQYV.

This clonotype occurred a few times. This chain joins TRBV5-1 and TRBJ1-1, with D possibly matching TRBD1 (6 bases). The V and J ends lost 3 bases and 0 bases respectively, with 15 bases between them. This CDR3 is 16 amino acids long. Germline V gene lookup returns CDR1 SGHRS and CDR2 YFSETQ. The CDR3 sequence: CASSWSRGGMNTEAFF. The CDR3 DNA is TGCGCCAGCAGCTGGTCAAGAGGGGGAATGAACACTGAAGCTTTCTTT.

This clonotype was seen more than once but under ten times. This sequence joins TRBV4-1 and TRBJ2-1, with D perhaps TRBD1 or TRBD2 (5 bases each). This CDR3 region has 18 residues. Germline V gene sequence: CDR1 MGHRA, CDR2 YSYEKL. V was cut by 0 bases and J by 12 bases, with 27 bases left in between. The CDR3 DNA reads TGCGCCAGCAGCCAAGACGAGGGGATTATGACGGGCTCCAAGGGGCAGTTCTTC. It is translated as CASSQDEGIMTGSKGQFF.

There are a few counts of this clonotype. CDR3 sequence (DNA): TGTGCCAGCAGTAGGCCAGGGGGCGAGCAGTACGTC. The encoded protein is CASSRPGGEQYV. This chain links TRBV6-5 with TRBJ2-7, with 7 bases fitting TRBD1. The V gene end was trimmed by 5 bases and the J gene end by 6 bases; junction bases not matched to a gene: 4. Germline V CDR1 and CDR2: MNHEY, SVGAGI. This CDR3 is built from 12 residues.

The chain recombines TRBV7-2 with TRBJ1-5, with TRBD1 matching 11 bases. The V gene's germline CDR1 is SGHTA and CDR2 FQGNSA. V lost 1 base, J lost 11 bases, and 7 bases stayed unmatched. This CDR3 region has 15 residues. The CDR3 bases are TGTGCCAGCAGCTTAGAAGGGACAGGGGGAAGGTCCCAGCATTTT. Its protein is CASSLEGTGGRSQHF.

The rearrangement links TRBV4-2 to TRBJ2-5, with D unresolved. CDR3 length: 13 amino acids. Germline CDR1 LGHNA, CDR2 YNFKEQ. Trimming stripped 0 bases from V and 2 bases from J, with 4 bases between. As DNA, the CDR3 is TGTGCCAGCAGCCAAGATCTGCAAGAGACCCAGTACTTC. It translates to CASSQDLQETQYF.

V gene TRBV5-1 combines with J gene TRBJ1-5; weak D call: TRBD1 (5 bases). V lost 4 bases to trimming and J lost 2 bases, with 13 bases between them. The CDR3 contains 15 residues. Germline V CDR1 and CDR2: SGHRS, YFSETQ. CDR3 DNA: TGCGCCAGCAGCCTGGGTATACAGGGCAATCAGCCCCAGCATTTT. Translating it yields CASSLGIQGNQPQHF.

There are many counts of this clonotype. The V gene is TRBV4-1, the J gene TRBJ2-7; D unresolved. In germline, CDR1 is MGHRA, CDR2 YSYEKL. This CDR3 is 13 amino acids long. The germline V and J ends were trimmed by 2 bases and 5 bases, with 10 bases remaining between them. The CDR3 DNA is TGCGCCAGCAGCCAAAGGGTTATAGACGAGCAGTACTTC. Protein sequence: CASSQRVIDEQYF.

This chain uses TRBV5-1 with TRBJ2-1, with D maybe TRBD2 (6 bases). V gave up 0 bases and J gave up 6 bases, with 16 bases separating them. CDR1 is SGHRS and CDR2 is YFSETQ in the germline V gene. The length of the CDR3 is 16 residues. This CDR3 is CASSLDGTRVFNEQFF. The CDR3 DNA is TGCGCCAGCAGCTTGGACGGGACTCGCGTATTCAATGAGCAGTTCTTC.

The V call is TRBV21-1, the J call TRBJ2-7; no DNA check was done on the table's D call, TRBD1. TRBV21-1 is given as a pseudogene. The CDR3 sequence is 10 residues long. The CDR3 loop is CASSGPRQYF. DNA of the CDR3: TGTGCCAGCAGCGGCCCCCGGCAGTACTTC.

This clonotype was counted many times. The genes are TRBV7-3 and TRBJ2-2, with 7 bases lining up with TRBD2. The CDR3 length is 15 residues. CDR1 and CDR2 from the germline V gene are SGHTA and FQGTGA. J gave up 5 bases and V 6 bases, and 9 bases lay outside the gene matches. CDR3 sequence: CASSMGLPATGELFF. DNA of the CDR3: TGTGCCAGCAGTATGGGACTACCCGCGACCGGGGAGCTGTTTTTT.

The chain has TRBV7-9 and TRBJ1-2; 8 bases are shared with TRBD1. This CDR3 region has 14 residues. Germline trimming cut 5 bases from V and 7 bases from J; bases unmatched to any gene: 9. The germline gives CDR1 SEHNR, CDR2 FQNEAQ (reference sequence). For the CDR3, the DNA is TGTGCCAGCAGCACCGGACAGGGAGCGTCTGGCTACACCTTC. Its translation is CASSTGQGASGYTF.

This clonotype was seen a handful of times. This chain uses TRBV11-2 with TRBJ2-7; D is possibly TRBD1 (6 bases). V was trimmed by 5 bases and J by 2 bases, leaving 16 bases between them. The CDR3 is made up of 15 amino acids. The V gene's germline CDR1 is SGHAT and CDR2 FQNNGV. The CDR3 protein is CASSTLPGHTYEQYV. The CDR3, as DNA: TGTGCCAGCAGCACCCTCCCGGGACATACCTACGAGCAGTACGTC.

This clonotype has more than one count but fewer than ten. J is TRBJ1-5 and V is TRBV27; D is undetermined. The germline V and J ends were trimmed by 5 bases and 9 bases, with 23 bases remaining between them. Germline CDR1 and CDR2: MNHEY and SMNVEV (reference sequence). This CDR3 spans 16 amino acids. The CDR3 is CASSAKTPLEESPQHF. DNA for the CDR3: TGTGCCAGCAGTGCGAAGACACCTCTCGAAGAATCGCCCCAGCATTTT.

This clonotype was detected only a few times. The rearrangement joins TRBV2 to TRBJ2-4, with D perhaps being TRBD1 or TRBD2 (6 bases each). Germline loops: CDR1 SNHLY, CDR2 FYNNEI. Trimming stripped 4 bases from V and 5 bases from J, with 12 bases between. There are 14 residues in the CDR3. The CDR3 reads CASSVRGQENIQYF. The CDR3 DNA reads as TGTGCCAGCAGTGTACGGGGGCAGGAAAACATTCAGTACTTC.

This clonotype was recorded many times. V and J are TRBV20-1 and TRBJ2-1, with D possibly being TRBD2 (6 bases). The CDR3 is 15 residues long. Germline CDR1 DFQATT, CDR2 SNEGSKA (reference sequence). Trimming removed 0 bases at V and 9 bases at J, with 18 bases between. The CDR3 region is CSARDERRGFTEQFF. As DNA, the CDR3 is TGCAGTGCTAGAGATGAGCGGCGGGGTTTTACTGAGCAGTTCTTC.

The chain uses TRBV18 and TRBJ2-3; D gene uncertain. Trimming took off 0 bases at V and 6 bases at J, with 10 bases between the two ends. This CDR3 comprises 14 residues. Germline V gives CDR1 KGHSH, CDR2 LQKENI. In DNA form, the CDR3 reads TGTGCCAGCTCACCACCGGGGTCGCCGGATACGCAGTATTTT. The encoded protein is CASSPPGSPDTQYF.

Only a few counts were recorded for this clonotype. The rearrangement uses TRBV5-1 and TRBJ1-1; D possibly corresponds to TRBD1 (5 bases). This CDR3 contains 14 residues. Deletions cut 4 bases from V and 1 base from J, with 11 bases between. The germline gives CDR1 SGHRS, CDR2 YFSETQ. CDR3 DNA sequence: TGCGCCAGCAGCCTCCTGACAGAGAACACTGAAGCTTTCTTT. Its protein is CASSLLTENTEAFF.